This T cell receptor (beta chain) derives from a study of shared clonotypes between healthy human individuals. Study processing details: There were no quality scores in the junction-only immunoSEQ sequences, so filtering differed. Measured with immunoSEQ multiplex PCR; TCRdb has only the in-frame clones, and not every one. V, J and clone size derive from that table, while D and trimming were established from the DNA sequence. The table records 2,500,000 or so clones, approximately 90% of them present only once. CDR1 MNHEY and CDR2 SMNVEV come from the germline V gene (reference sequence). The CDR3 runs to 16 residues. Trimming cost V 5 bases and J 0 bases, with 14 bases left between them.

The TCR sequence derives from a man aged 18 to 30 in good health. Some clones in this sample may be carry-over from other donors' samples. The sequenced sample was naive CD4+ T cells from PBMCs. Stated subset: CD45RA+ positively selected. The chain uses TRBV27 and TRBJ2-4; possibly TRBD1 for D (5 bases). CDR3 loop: CASSARQSLAKNIQYF. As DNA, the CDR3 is TGTGCCAGCAGTGCCCGACAGAGTTTAGCCAAAAACATTCAGTACTTC.